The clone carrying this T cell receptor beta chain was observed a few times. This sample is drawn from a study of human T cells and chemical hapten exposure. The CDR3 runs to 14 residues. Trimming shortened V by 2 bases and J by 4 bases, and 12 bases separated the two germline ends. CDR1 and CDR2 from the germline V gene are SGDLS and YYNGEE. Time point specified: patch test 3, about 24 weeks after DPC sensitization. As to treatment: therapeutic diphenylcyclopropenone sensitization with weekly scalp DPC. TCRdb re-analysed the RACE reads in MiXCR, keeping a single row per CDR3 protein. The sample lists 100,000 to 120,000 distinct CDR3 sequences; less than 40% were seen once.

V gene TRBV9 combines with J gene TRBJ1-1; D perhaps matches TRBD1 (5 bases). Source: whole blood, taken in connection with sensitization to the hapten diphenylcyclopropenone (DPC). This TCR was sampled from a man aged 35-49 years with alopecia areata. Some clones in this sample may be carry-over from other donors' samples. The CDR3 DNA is TGTGCCAGCAGCGTGGCAGGGCTAAGCACTGAAGCTTTCTTT. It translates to CASSVAGLSTEAFF.